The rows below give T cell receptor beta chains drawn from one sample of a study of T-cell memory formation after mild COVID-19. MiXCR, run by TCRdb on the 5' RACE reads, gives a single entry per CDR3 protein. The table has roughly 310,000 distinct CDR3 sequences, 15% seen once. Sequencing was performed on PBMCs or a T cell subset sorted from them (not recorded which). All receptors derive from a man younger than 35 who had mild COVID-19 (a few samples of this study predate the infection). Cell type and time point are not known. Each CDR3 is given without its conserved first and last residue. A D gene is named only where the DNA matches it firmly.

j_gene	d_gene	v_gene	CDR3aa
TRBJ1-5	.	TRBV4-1	ASSQEAGVEPQH
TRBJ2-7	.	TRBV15	ATSRDPSDEQY
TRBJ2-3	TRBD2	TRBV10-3	AISAGLAGGADTQY
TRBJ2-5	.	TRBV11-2	ASSLGRATQETQY
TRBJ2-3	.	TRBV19	ASSWSGVNTQY
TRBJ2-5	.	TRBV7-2	ASSFEEGGTQY
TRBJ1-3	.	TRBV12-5	ASGQIGSSGNTIY
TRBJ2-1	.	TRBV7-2	ASSPPGAGYEQF
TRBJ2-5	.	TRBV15	ATSSPCRQETQY
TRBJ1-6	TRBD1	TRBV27	ASREQTGDVYSPLH
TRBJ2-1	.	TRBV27	ASSPKRWGGDNEQF
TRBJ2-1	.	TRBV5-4	ASLDGTSYNEQF
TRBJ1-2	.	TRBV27	ASSLAAGDYGYT
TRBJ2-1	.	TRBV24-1	ATSEGHGESEQF
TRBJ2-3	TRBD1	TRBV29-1	SVTHPDRGVTDTQY
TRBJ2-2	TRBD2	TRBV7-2	ASSFKRGNTGELF
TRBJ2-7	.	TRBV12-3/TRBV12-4	ASSLGAGDEQY
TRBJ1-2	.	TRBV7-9	ASSLVAVGGKGYT
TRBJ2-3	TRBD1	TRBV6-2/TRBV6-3	ASGWWTGLSSSTQY
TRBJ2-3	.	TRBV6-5	ATSLGTVRDTQY
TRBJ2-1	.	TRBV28	ASSFMRGSDNEQF
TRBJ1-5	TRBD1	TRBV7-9	ASSGDRYSNQPQH
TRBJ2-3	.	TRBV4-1	ASSRPELGTDTQY
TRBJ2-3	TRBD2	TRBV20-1	SARPAGSRDTQY
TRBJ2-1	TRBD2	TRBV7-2	ASSLVSSGGKSEQF
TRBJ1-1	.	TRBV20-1	SARRRGPSTEAF
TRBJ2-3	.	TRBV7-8	ASSSTTPATQY
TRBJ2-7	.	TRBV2	ASSESFYEQY
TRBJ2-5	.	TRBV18	ASSPRGLGELQETQY
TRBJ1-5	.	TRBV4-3	ASSQDRGYQPQH
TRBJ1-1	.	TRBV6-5	ASSYRFGTEAF
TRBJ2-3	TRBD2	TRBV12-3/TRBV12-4	ASKEAGRTDTQY
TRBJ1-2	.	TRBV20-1	SARDRGDGYT
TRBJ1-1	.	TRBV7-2	ASSLRQSGYTEAF
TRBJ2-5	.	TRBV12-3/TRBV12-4	ASSPQTGPAY
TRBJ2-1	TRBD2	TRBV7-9	ASSLRVGTSGERRYNEQF
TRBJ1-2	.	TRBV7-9	ASSSLPGAQGYGYT
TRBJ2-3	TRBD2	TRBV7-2	ASSGGGWTDTQY
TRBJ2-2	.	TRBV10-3	AIRPGAGNTGELF
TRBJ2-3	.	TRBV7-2	ASSFGGGPTDTQY
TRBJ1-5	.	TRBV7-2	ASSYQSNQPQH
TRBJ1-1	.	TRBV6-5	ASLGATRTAF
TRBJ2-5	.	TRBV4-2	ASSQVPEETQY
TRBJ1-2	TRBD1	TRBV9	ASSENRGYGYT
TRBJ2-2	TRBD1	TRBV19	ASKGQGDTGELF
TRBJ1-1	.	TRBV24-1	ATRNRGEAF
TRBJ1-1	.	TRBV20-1	SARSTTGNTEAF
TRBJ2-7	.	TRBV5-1	ASSNGQREQY
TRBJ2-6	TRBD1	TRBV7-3	ASSLGQGATGANVLT
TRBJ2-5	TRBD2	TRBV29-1	SVDGAGEETQY
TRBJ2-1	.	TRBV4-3	ASSQALSSYNEQF
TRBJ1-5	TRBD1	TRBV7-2	SSSATGGQPQN
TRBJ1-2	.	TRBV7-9	ASSSQGSGGYT